A selection of T cell receptor beta chains follows, all from one sample in a study of blood T cell repertoires in COVID-19. The repertoire was sequenced with immunoSEQ multiplex PCR; TCRdb's copy has only in-frame clones and lacks some. The data hold about 150,000 clones, with about 79% observed a single time. Source material: peripheral blood. The receptors were gathered from a woman in her fifties or sixties with acute or convalescent COVID-19. CDR3s include the opening cysteine and the closing phenylalanine or tryptophan. The order of the fields is J gene, D gene, clone size, V gene, CDR3 protein, CDR3 DNA. The D gene is left open where the match is weak. Some rows have no size entry. The others give once, few or many, or a class for an expanded clone.

J: TRBJ2-1; D: TRBD2; size: -; V: TRBV6-2/TRBV6-3; CDR3: CASSFSSRPFGSGRYNEQFF; DNA: TGTGCCAGCAGTTTCAGTTCGAGGCCCTTCGGTAGCGGGCGCTACAATGAGCAGTTCTTC
J: TRBJ2-7; D: -; size: -; V: TRBV27; CDR3: CASSPGKMTGVPYEQYF; DNA: TGTGCCAGCAGTCCAGGGAAGATGACAGGCGTTCCCTACGAGCAGTACTTC
J: TRBJ2-3; D: -; size: -; V: TRBV18; CDR3: CASSLQRDTQYF; DNA: TGTGCCAGCTCATTACAGAGAGATACGCAGTATTTT
J: TRBJ1-6; D: -; size: -; V: TRBV10-3; CDR3: CAISSRGSNSPLHF; DNA: TGTGCCATCAGTTCTCGGGGGTCGAATTCACCCCTCCACTTT
J: TRBJ1-6; D: -; size: -; V: TRBV9; CDR3: CASSVDSGDYNSPLHF; DNA: TGTGCCAGCAGCGTAGATTCAGGGGACTATAATTCACCCCTCCACTTT
J: TRBJ2-3; D: -; size: once; V: TRBV6-4; CDR3: CASSDEGGEMVGTQYF; DNA: TGTGCCAGCAGTGACGAGGGAGGAGAGATGGTGGGTACGCAGTATTTT
J: TRBJ1-4; D: TRBD1; size: -; V: TRBV7-3; CDR3: CASSPGQGEKLFF; DNA: TGTGCCAGCAGCCCCGGACAGGGTGAAAAACTGTTTTTT
J: TRBJ1-1; D: TRBD1; size: -; V: TRBV7-9; CDR3: CASSFDRAARAFF; DNA: TGTGCCAGCAGCTTTGACAGGGCCGCGAGAGCTTTCTTT
J: TRBJ2-7; D: -; size: -; V: TRBV10-3; CDR3: CAISEGQRSYEQYF; DNA: TGTGCCATCAGTGAGGGACAGCGGTCCTACGAGCAGTACTTC
J: TRBJ2-7; D: TRBD1; size: -; V: TRBV6-6; CDR3: CASRARQGVSYEQYF; DNA: TGTGCCAGCAGAGCACGACAGGGGGTCTCCTACGAGCAGTACTTC
J: TRBJ2-2; D: -; size: -; V: TRBV23-1; CDR3: CASSQYSRGDTGELFF; DNA: TGCGCCAGCAGTCAATACAGTCGCGGGGACACCGGGGAGCTGTTTTTT
J: TRBJ1-3; D: TRBD1; size: -; V: TRBV28; CDR3: CASSPTGLGYTIYF; DNA: TGTGCCAGCAGCCCGACAGGGTTAGGATACACCATATATTTT
J: TRBJ2-1; D: TRBD2; size: -; V: TRBV14; CDR3: CASSQGLAANNEQFF; DNA: TGTGCCAGCAGCCAAGGGCTAGCGGCAAACAATGAGCAGTTCTTC
J: TRBJ2-2; D: TRBD1; size: -; V: TRBV4-1; CDR3: CASSPRQGYTGELFF; DNA: TGCGCCAGCAGTCCAAGACAGGGGTACACCGGGGAGCTGTTTTTT
J: TRBJ1-4; D: -; size: -; V: TRBV3-1/TRBV3-2; CDR3: CASSLWTESNEKLFF; DNA: TGTGCCAGCAGCCTATGGACAGAGTCGAATGAAAAACTGTTTTTT
J: TRBJ1-3; D: -; size: once; V: TRBV3-1/TRBV3-2; CDR3: CASSHPIEEGIGNTIYF; DNA: TGTGCCAGCAGCCATCCCATAGAGGAGGGGATTGGAAACACCATATATTTT
J: TRBJ2-7; D: -; size: -; V: TRBV27; CDR3: CASKPTPTYEQYF; DNA: TGTGCCAGCAAACCGACACCAACCTACGAGCAGTACTTC
J: TRBJ2-5; D: -; size: -; V: TRBV29-1; CDR3: CSVEQGEETQYF; DNA: TGCAGCGTTGAACAGGGTGAGGAGACCCAGTACTTC
J: TRBJ1-6; D: TRBD1; size: -; V: TRBV4-1; CDR3: CASSQGAARGVSPLHF; DNA: TGCGCCAGCAGCCAAGGTGCCGCCAGGGGGGTTTCACCCCTCCACTTT
J: TRBJ2-7; D: TRBD2; size: few; V: TRBV10-3; CDR3: CAFSPGLAVAEQYF; DNA: TGTGCCTTCAGTCCGGGACTAGCGGTGGCCGAGCAGTACTTC
J: TRBJ2-3; D: TRBD1; size: -; V: TRBV30; CDR3: CAGGQGMSDTQYF; DNA: TGTGCCGGAGGACAGGGAATGTCAGATACGCAGTATTTT
J: TRBJ1-3; D: TRBD1; size: -; V: TRBV4-2; CDR3: CASSSQTGDAGNTIYF; DNA: TGTGCCAGCAGCTCGCAAACAGGGGATGCTGGAAACACCATATATTTT